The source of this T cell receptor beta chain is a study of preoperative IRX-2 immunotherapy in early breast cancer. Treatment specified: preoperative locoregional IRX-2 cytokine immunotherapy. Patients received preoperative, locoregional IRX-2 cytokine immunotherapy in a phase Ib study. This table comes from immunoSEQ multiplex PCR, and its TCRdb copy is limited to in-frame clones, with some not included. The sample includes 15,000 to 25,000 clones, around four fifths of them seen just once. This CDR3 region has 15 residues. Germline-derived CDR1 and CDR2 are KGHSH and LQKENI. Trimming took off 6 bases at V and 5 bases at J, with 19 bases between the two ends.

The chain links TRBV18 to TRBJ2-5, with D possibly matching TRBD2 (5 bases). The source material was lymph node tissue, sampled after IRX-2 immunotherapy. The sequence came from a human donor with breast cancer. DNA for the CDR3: TGTGCCAGCTCTCTCGTCTCACAGAGAGGGGAGACCCAGTACTTC. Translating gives CASSLVSQRGETQYF.